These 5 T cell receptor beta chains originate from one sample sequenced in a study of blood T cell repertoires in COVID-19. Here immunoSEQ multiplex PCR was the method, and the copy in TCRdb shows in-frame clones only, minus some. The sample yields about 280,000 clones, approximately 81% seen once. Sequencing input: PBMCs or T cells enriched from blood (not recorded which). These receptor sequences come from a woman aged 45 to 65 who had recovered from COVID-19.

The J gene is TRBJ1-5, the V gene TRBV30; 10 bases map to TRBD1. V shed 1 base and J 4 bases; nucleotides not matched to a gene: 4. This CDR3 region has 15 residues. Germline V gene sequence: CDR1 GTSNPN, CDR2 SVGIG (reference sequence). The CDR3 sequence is CAWSGRTGGNQPQHF. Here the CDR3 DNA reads TGTGCCTGGAGTGGTCGGACAGGGGGAAATCAGCCCCAGCATTTT.

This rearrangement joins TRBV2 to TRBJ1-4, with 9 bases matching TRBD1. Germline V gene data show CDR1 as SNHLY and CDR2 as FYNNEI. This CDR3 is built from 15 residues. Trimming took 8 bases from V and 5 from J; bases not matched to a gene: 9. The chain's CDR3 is CASENPGQGNEKLFF. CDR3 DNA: TGTGCCAGCGAAAACCCAGGACAGGGGAATGAAAAACTGTTTTTT.

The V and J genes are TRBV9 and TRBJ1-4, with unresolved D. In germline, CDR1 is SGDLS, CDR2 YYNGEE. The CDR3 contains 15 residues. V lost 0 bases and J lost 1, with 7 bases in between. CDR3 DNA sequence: TGTGCCAGCAGCGTAGGGGCAGGAACTAATGAAAAACTGTTTTTT. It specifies CASSVGAGTNEKLFF. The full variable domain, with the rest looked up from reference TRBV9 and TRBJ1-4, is DSGVTQTPKHLITATGQRVTLRCSPRSGDLSVYWYQQSLDQGLQFLIQYYNGEERAKGNILERFSAQQFPDLHSELNLSSLELGDSALYFCASSVGAGTNEKLFFGSGTQLSVL.

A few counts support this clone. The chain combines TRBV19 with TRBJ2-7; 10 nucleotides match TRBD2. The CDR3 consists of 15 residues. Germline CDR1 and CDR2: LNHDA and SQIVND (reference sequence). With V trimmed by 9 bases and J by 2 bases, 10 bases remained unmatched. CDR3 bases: TGTGCCAGCCGATCCGGTAGCGGGAGGACCTACGAGCAGTACTTC. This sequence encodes CASRSGSGRTYEQYF.

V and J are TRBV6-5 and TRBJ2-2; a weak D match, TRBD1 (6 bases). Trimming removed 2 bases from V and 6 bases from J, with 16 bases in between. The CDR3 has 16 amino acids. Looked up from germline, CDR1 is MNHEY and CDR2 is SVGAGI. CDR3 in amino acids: CASSYNRQGLAGELFF. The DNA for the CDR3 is TGTGCCAGCAGTTACAATAGGCAGGGGCTGGCCGGGGAGCTGTTTTTT.